Below, 13 T cell receptor beta chains from the same sample are listed, as sequenced in a study of T cells in Graves' hyperthyroidism and ophthalmopathy. Researchers took RNA transcripts and amplified the TCR beta CDR3 regions from them. During a first-round RT-PCR of the TCR CDR3, the HTBI primer set was used. TCRdb processed the multiplex PCR reads anew with MiXCR; each CDR3 protein has one entry. The sample carries 480,000 or so distinct CDR3 sequences, 46% recorded once. The sample taken for sequencing was peripheral blood or thyroid tissue (not recorded which). The receptors were gathered from an adult woman with Graves' disease, either hyperthyroidism or ophthalmopathy (not recorded which).

V and J are TRBV29-1 and TRBJ2-7; 7 nucleotides match TRBD1. Trimming removed 0 bases from V and 4 bases from J; junction bases left unmatched: 6. This CDR3 comprises 14 residues. Per germline, CDR1 SQVTM and CDR2 ANQGSEA. This CDR3 is CSVEETGRAYEQYF. The CDR3 DNA reads TGCAGCGTTGAAGAGACAGGGAGAGCGTACGAGCAGTACTTC.

The table lists this clonotype with many counts. The V and J genes are TRBV7-9 and TRBJ2-7; 7 bases are a match to TRBD2. CDR3 size: 14 residues. V gave up 3 bases and J gave up 5 bases; unmatched junction bases: 7. CDR1 is SEHNR, CDR2 FQNEAQ, per germline (reference sequence). CDR3 amino acids: CASSFGSGGNEQYF. CDR3 DNA: TGTGCCAGCAGCTTCGGATCGGGGGGAAACGAGCAGTACTTC. Based on the CDR3 plus reference TRBV7-9 and TRBJ2-7, the full variable domain is DTGVSQNPRHKITKRGQNVTFRCDPISEHNRLYWYRQTLGQGPEFLTYFQNEAQLEKSRLLSDRFSAERPKGSFSTLEIQRTEQGDSAMYLCASSFGSGGNEQYFGPGTRLTVT.

There are many counts of this clonotype. The gene calls are TRBV15 and TRBJ1-2; the D gene is possibly TRBD1 (5 bases). This CDR3 is built from 13 residues. The V end was cut by 2 bases, the J end by 4 bases, with 8 bases between. Germline V CDR1 and CDR2: LNHNV, YYDKDF (reference sequence). CDR3 sequence: CATSRRQLYGYTF. DNA of the CDR3: TGTGCCACCAGCAGACGACAGCTCTATGGCTACACCTTC.

The chain uses TRBV27 and TRBJ1-2, with 8 nucleotides matching TRBD1. The length of the CDR3 is 14 residues. CDR1 is MNHEY and CDR2 is SMNVEV in the germline V gene (reference sequence). The V gene end was trimmed by 5 bases and the J gene end by 5 bases; junction bases not matched to a gene: 7. As DNA, the CDR3 is TGTGCCAGCAGTATCGCAGGGGGCGGGTATGGCTACACCTTC. Translating gives CASSIAGGGYGYTF.

The chain joins TRBV10-3 to TRBJ1-1; TRBD1 matches 9 bases. CDR1 ENHRY and CDR2 SYGVKD come from the germline V gene. V shed 11 bases and J 5 bases; nucleotides not matched to a gene: 12. This CDR3 comprises 14 residues. CDR3 in amino acids: CAGPADRGRTEAFF. CDR3 nucleotides: TGTGCCGGACCGGCGGACAGGGGTCGAACTGAAGCTTTCTTT.

On this clonotype itself: A much larger clone differs by one base, so this may be a read error. This chain connects TRBV12-3 or TRBV12-4 to TRBJ2-6, with D hard to call. There are 17 residues in the CDR3. The CDR3 loop reads CASSYASPLSGVNVLTF. In DNA form, the CDR3 reads TGTGCCAGCAGTTACGCGAGCCCCCTCTCTGGGGTCAACGTCCTGACTTTC.

The chain combines TRBV6-2 or TRBV6-3 with TRBJ1-2, with a tentative D call TRBD1 (6 bases). Trimming cost V 6 bases and J 5 bases, with 19 bases left between them. This CDR3 spans 15 amino acids. Germline values: CDR1 MNHEY, CDR2 SVGEGT. CDR3 in amino acids: CASSRTALSVYGYTF. The DNA of the CDR3 is TGTGCCAGCAGCCGGACAGCTCTTTCCGTGTATGGCTACACCTTC.

A note on this clonotype: The junction departs from germline at one end; a sequencing error may be responsible. The chain recombines TRBV11-2 with TRBJ1-1, with D perhaps TRBD1 (5 bases). Germline values: CDR1 SGHAT, CDR2 FQNNGV. The CDR3 totals 15 residues. Here the CDR3 DNA reads TGCGCCAGCAGCCAAGATCGGGGGTTCCTCACTGAAGCTTTCTTT. This codes for CASSQDRGFLTEAFF. The full variable domain, its missing parts supplied by reference TRBV11-2 and TRBJ1-1, is EAGVAQSPRYKIIEKRQSVAFWCNPISGHATLYWYQQILGQGPKLLIQFQNNGVVDDSQLPKDRFSAERLKGVDSTLKIQPAKLEDSAVYLCASSQDRGFLTEAFFGQGTRLTVV.

This clonotype has ten or more counts. This chain links TRBV5-1 with TRBJ1-2; 7 nucleotides match TRBD1. This CDR3 spans 14 amino acids. Trimming removed 3 bases from V and 4 bases from J; junction bases left unmatched: 6. The germline V gene encodes CDR1 SGHRS and CDR2 YFSETQ. CDR3 in amino acids: CASSSSGTAYGYTF. As DNA, the CDR3 is TGCGCCAGCAGCTCCTCCGGGACAGCCTATGGCTACACCTTC.

This clonotype was observed a handful of times. CDR3 coding DNA: TGTGCCAGCGTCCGGGACCGAGACACTGAAGCTTTCTTT. Translated: CASVRDRDTEAFF. The J gene is TRBJ1-1, the V gene TRBV2; D is perhaps TRBD1 (5 bases). This CDR3 is built from 13 residues. The germline V gene encodes CDR1 SNHLY and CDR2 FYNNEI. The V and J ends lost 8 bases and 3 bases respectively, with 13 bases between them.

This clonotype came up a few times. This chain uses TRBV7-2 with TRBJ2-7, with a possible D match to TRBD2 (7 bases). CDR3 length: 15 amino acids. Germline V gives CDR1 SGHTA, CDR2 FQGNSA. The V and J ends lost 5 bases and 6 bases respectively, with 20 bases between them. The CDR3 region is CASSTGEGQFSEQYF. The CDR3 bases are TGTGCCAGCAGCACCGGGGAGGGACAATTCTCCGAGCAGTACTTC.

This clonotype was counted many times. The chain is built from TRBV4-3 and TRBJ1-4; the D is unclear. The length of the CDR3 is 16 residues. CDR1 LGHNA and CDR2 YSLEER come from the germline V gene. V was shortened by 1 base and J by 0 bases, with 9 bases between the two germline ends. The CDR3 spells CASSQAFYATNEKLFF. The CDR3 DNA reads as TGCGCCAGCAGCCAAGCTTTTTATGCAACTAATGAAAAACTGTTTTTT.

This chain links TRBV12-3 or TRBV12-4 with TRBJ1-5, with 12 bases identical to TRBD1. This CDR3 contains 15 residues. Trimming at V came to 6 bases and at J to 5 bases, leaving 5 bases not matched to a gene. Here the CDR3 DNA reads TGTGCCAGCAGAGCCGGGACAGGGGGCTATCAGCCCCAGCATTTT. It is translated as CASRAGTGGYQPQHF.